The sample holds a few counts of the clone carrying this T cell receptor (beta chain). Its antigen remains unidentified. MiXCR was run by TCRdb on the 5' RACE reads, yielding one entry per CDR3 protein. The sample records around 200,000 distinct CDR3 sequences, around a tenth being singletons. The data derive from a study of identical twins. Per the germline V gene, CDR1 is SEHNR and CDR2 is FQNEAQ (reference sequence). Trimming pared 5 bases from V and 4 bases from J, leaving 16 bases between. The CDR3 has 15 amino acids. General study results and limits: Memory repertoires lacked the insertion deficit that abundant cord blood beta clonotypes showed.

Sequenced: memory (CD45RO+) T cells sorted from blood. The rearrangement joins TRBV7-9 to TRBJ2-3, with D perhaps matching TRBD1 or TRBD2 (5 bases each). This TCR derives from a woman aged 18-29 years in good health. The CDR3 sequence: CASSLMRGRADTQYF. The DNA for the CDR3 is TGTGCCAGCAGCCTGATGAGGGGCCGGGCAGATACGCAGTATTTT. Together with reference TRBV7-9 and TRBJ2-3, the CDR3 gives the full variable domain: DTGVSQNPRHKITKRGQNVTFRCDPISEHNRLYWYRQTLGQGPEFLTYFQNEAQLEKSRLLSDRFSAERPKGSFSTLEIQRTEQGDSAMYLCASSLMRGRADTQYFGPGTRLTVL.